Listed below are T cell receptor beta chains from one sample, sequenced in a study of a mutant IDH1 vaccine in newly diagnosed glioma. No antigen is known for these receptors. Method: immunoSEQ multiplex PCR; TCRdb's copy keeps in-frame clones and lacks some. The sample lists tens of thousands of clones; over 70% were seen once. This specimen consisted of PBMCs, obtained from a glioma patient whose treatment included an IDH1 peptide vaccine. All receptors derive from a man over 45 with glioma. Each CDR3 is given with its conserved first and last residue. Each record gives: V gene, J gene, CDR3 protein.

v_gene: TRBV6-4
j_gene: TRBJ1-2
CDR3aa: CASSGRDRVCGYTF

v_gene: TRBV18
j_gene: TRBJ2-7
CDR3aa: CASSRTVPGQGDGYEQYF

v_gene: TRBV18
j_gene: TRBJ1-1
CDR3aa: CASSLGSENTEAFF

v_gene: TRBV6-5
j_gene: TRBJ2-4
CDR3aa: CASSYLDRRNIQYF

v_gene: TRBV4-1
j_gene: TRBJ1-5
CDR3aa: CASSQDTGAALPQHF

v_gene: TRBV19
j_gene: TRBJ2-1
CDR3aa: CASSIASGRGNEQFF

v_gene: TRBV11-3
j_gene: TRBJ2-5
CDR3aa: CASSFIGTAQETQYF

v_gene: TRBV2
j_gene: TRBJ2-2
CDR3aa: CATKSLEGPAGELFF

v_gene: TRBV15
j_gene: TRBJ2-5
CDR3aa: CATSRVIEETQYF

v_gene: TRBV10-3
j_gene: TRBJ1-2
CDR3aa: CAISEPSPIGTYGYTF

v_gene: TRBV5-5
j_gene: TRBJ2-7
CDR3aa: CASSLTGSVLLSYEQYF

v_gene: TRBV4-1
j_gene: TRBJ2-2
CDR3aa: CASSQEPSGGNTGELFF

v_gene: TRBV5-3
j_gene: TRBJ2-2
CDR3aa: CARSFGQGLPGELFF

v_gene: TRBV2
j_gene: TRBJ1-3
CDR3aa: CASSVEGTGNTIYF

v_gene: TRBV6-6
j_gene: TRBJ2-7
CDR3aa: CASGSAEQYF

v_gene: TRBV19
j_gene: TRBJ1-2
CDR3aa: CASTSLYRAGGYGYTF

v_gene: TRBV5-1
j_gene: TRBJ2-2
CDR3aa: CASLGTINTGELFF

v_gene: TRBV19
j_gene: TRBJ1-4
CDR3aa: CASSIRGGTGGMDEKLFF

v_gene: TRBV7-8
j_gene: TRBJ2-5
CDR3aa: CASSLAPAGVQETQYF

v_gene: TRBV29-1
j_gene: TRBJ2-7
CDR3aa: CSCTGTLYEQYF

v_gene: TRBV7-2
j_gene: TRBJ2-1
CDR3aa: CASSQTRSSYNEQFF

v_gene: TRBV18
j_gene: TRBJ1-2
CDR3aa: CASSPAGGNYGYTF

v_gene: TRBV9
j_gene: TRBJ2-6
CDR3aa: CASSTLGGRGANVLTF

v_gene: TRBV4-1
j_gene: TRBJ1-5
CDR3aa: CASSQGVNQPQHF

v_gene: TRBV5-1
j_gene: TRBJ1-3
CDR3aa: CASSLRTATGNTIYF

v_gene: TRBV7-9
j_gene: TRBJ2-5
CDR3aa: CASSLGVETQYF

v_gene: TRBV7-2
j_gene: TRBJ2-1
CDR3aa: CASSSPSRLWNEQFF

v_gene: TRBV7-9
j_gene: TRBJ2-7
CDR3aa: CASSYSGADEQYF